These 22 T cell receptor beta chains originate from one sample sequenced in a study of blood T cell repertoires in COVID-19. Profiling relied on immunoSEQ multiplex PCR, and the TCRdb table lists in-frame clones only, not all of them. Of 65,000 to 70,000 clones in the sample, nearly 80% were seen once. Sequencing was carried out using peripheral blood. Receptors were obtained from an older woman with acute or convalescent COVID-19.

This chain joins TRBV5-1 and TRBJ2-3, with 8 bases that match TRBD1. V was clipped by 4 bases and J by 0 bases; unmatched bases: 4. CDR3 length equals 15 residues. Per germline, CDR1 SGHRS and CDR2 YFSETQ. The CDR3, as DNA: TGCGCCAGCAGCGTGGACAGGGCTAGCACAGATACGCAGTATTTT. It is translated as CASSVDRASTDTQYF.

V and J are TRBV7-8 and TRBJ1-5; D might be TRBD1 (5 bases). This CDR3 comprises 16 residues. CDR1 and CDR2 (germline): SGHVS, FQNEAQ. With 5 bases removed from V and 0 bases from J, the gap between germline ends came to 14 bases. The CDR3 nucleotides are TGTGCCAGCAGCCGTTCAGGGCTCTATAGCAATCAGCCCCAGCATTTT. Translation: CASSRSGLYSNQPQHF.

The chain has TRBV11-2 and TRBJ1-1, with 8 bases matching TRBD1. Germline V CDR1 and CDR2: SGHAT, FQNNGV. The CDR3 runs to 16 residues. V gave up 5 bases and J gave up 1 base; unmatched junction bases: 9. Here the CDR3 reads CASSGHDRGGNTEAFF. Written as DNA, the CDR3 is TGTGCCAGCAGCGGACACGACAGGGGCGGGAACACTGAAGCTTTCTTT.

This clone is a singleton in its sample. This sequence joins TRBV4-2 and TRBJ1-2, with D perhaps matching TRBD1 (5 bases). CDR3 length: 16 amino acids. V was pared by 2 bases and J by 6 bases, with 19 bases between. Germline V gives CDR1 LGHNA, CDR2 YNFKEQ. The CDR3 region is CASSQRRTLEGDGYTF. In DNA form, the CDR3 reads TGTGCCAGCAGCCAAAGGCGGACCCTCGAAGGGGATGGCTACACCTTC.

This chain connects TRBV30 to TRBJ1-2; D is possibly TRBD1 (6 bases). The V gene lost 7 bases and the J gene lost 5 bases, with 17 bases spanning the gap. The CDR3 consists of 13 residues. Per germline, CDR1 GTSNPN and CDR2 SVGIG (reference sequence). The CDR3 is CASGQPLGYGYTF. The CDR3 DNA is TGTGCCTCAGGACAGCCCCTGGGTTATGGCTACACCTTC.

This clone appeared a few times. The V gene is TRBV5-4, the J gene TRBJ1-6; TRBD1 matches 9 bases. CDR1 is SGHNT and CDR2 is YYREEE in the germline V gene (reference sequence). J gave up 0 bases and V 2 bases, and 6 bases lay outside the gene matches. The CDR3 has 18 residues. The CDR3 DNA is TGTGCCAGCAGCTTCGGACAGGGGACCAGCTCCTATAATTCACCCCTCCACTTT. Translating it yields CASSFGQGTSSYNSPLHF.

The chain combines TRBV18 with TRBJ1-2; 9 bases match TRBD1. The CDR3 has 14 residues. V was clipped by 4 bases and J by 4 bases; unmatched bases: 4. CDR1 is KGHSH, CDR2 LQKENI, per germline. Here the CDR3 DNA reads TGTGCCAGCTCACAAACAGGGGGCCCCTATGGCTACACCTTC. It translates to CASSQTGGPYGYTF.

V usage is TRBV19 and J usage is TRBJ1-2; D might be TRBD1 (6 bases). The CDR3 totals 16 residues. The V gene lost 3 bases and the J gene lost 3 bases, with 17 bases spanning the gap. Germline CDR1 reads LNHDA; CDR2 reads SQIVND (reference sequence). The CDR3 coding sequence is TGTGCCAGTAGTATGGGGGGGGCAGGGCTCGACTATGGCTACACCTTC. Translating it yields CASSMGGAGLDYGYTF.

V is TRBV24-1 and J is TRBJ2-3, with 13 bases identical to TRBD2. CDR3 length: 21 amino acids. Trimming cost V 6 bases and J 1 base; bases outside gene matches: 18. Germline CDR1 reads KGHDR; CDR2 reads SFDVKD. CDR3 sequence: CATSLPGGLAGCTDGTDTQYF. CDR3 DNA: TGTGCCACCAGTCTACCGGGGGGACTAGCGGGATGCACGGATGGCACAGATACGCAGTATTTT.

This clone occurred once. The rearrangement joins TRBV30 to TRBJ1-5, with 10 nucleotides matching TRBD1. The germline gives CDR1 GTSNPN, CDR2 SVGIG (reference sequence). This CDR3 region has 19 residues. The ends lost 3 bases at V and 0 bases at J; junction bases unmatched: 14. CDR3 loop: CAWSSPWTGGMYSNQPQHF. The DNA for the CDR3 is TGTGCCTGGAGCTCCCCATGGACAGGGGGAATGTATAGCAATCAGCCCCAGCATTTT.

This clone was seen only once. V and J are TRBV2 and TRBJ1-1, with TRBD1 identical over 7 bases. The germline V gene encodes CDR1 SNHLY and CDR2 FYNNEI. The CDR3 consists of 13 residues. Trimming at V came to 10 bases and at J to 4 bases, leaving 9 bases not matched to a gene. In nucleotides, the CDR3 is TGTGCCATCCGAGGGGGCAGGGGCACTGAAGCTTTCTTT. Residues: CAIRGGRGTEAFF. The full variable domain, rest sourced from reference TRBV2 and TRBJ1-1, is EPEVTQTPSHQVTQMGQEVILRCVPISNHLYFYWYRQILGQKVEFLVSFYNNEISEKSEIFDDQFSVERPDGSNFTLKIRSTKLEDSAMYFCAIRGGRGTEAFFGQGTRLTVV.

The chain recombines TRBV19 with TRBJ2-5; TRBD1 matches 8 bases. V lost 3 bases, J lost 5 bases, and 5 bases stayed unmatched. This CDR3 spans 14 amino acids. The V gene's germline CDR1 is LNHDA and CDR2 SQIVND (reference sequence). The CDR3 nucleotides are TGTGCCAGTAGTATCCAGGGGGCTAAGGAGACCCAGTACTTC. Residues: CASSIQGAKETQYF.

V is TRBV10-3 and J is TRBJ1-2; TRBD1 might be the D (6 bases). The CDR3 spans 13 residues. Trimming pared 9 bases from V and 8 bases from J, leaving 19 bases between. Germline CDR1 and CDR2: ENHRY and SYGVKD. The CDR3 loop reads CAINTDRSAGYTF. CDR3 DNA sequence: TGTGCCATTAATACCGACAGGTCGGCGGGCTACACCTTC.

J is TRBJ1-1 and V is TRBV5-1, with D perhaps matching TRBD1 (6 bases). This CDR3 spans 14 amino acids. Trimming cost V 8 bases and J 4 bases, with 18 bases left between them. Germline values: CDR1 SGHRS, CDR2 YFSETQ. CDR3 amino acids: CASHRDMGSTEAFF. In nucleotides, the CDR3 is TGCGCCAGTCACCGGGACATGGGCTCCACTGAAGCTTTCTTT. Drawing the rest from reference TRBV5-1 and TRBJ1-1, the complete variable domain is KAGVTQTPRYLIKTRGQQVTLSCSPISGHRSVSWYQQTPGQGLQFLFEYFSETQRNKGNFPGRFSGRQFSNSRSEMNVSTLELGDSALYLCASHRDMGSTEAFFGQGTRLTVV.

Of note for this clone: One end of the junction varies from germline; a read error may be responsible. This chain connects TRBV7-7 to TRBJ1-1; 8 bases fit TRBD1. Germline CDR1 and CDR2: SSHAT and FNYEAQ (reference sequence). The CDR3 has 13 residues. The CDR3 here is CASSQGAGAEAFF. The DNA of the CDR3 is TGTGCTAGCAGTCAGGGGGCAGGGGCTGAAGCTTTCTTT.

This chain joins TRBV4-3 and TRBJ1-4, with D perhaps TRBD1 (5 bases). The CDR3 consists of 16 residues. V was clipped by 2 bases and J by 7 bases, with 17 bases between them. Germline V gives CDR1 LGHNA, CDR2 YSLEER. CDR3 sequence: CASSQTQEGYGEKLFF. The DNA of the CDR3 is TGCGCCAGCAGCCAAACCCAGGAGGGGTACGGTGAAAAACTGTTTTTT.

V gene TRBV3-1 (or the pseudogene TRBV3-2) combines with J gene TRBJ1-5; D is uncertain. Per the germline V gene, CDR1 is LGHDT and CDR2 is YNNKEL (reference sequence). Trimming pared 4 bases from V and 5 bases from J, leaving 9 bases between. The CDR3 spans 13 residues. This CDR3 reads CASSLLADQPQHF. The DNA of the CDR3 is TGTGCCAGCAGCCTGCTTGCGGATCAGCCCCAGCATTTT.

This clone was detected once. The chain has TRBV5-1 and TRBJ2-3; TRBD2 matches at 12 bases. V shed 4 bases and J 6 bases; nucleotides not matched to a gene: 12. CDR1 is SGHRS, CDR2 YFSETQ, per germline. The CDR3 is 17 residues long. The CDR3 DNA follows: TGCGCCAGCAGCCCTGGACTAGCGGGGAGCCTTGGGGATACGCAGTATTTT. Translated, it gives CASSPGLAGSLGDTQYF.

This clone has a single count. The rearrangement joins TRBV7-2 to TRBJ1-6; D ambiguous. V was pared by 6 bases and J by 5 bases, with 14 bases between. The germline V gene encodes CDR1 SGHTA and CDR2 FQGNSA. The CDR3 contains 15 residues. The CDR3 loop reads CASSNAPGNNSPLHF. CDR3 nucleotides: TGTGCCAGCAGTAATGCTCCGGGAAATAATTCACCCCTCCACTTT.

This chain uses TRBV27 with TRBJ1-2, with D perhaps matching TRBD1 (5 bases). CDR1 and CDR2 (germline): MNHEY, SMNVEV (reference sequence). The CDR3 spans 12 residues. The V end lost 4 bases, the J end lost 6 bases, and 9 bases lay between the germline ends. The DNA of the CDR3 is TGTGCCAGCAGTTATAAGGGGAATGGCTACACCTTC. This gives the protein CASSYKGNGYTF.

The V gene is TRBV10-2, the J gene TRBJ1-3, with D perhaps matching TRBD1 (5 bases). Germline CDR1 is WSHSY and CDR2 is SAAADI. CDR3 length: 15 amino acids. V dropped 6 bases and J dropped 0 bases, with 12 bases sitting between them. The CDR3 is CASRGTGLSGNTIYF. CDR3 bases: TGCGCCAGCAGGGGAACAGGCCTCTCTGGAAACACCATATATTTT.

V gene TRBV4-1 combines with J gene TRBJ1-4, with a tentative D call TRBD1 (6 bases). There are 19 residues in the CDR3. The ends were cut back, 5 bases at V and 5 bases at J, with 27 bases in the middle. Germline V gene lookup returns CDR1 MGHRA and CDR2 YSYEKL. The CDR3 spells CASSSSKGGTRGLNEKLFF. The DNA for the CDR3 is TGCGCCAGCAGCTCCAGTAAGGGGGGAACGCGGGGGTTAAATGAAAAACTGTTTTTT.